The TCR beta chain under discussion was sequenced for a study of T cells in Graves' hyperthyroidism and ophthalmopathy. Notes on the study in general: Among thyroid clonotypes expanded above 0.001, most also appeared in blood.

A Clinical Activity Score of at least 3, a NOSPECS grade of at least 4 and a duration under 3 months were recorded in the ophthalmopathy patients. Many counts were recorded for this clonotype. The antigen is not known. RNA transcripts gave rise to amplified TCR beta CDR3 regions. First-round RT-PCR targeting the TCR CDR3 was performed with the HTBI primer set. Using its own MiXCR run on the multiplex PCR reads, TCRdb lists one record per CDR3 protein. This sample has approximately 520,000 distinct CDR3 sequences, with approximately 25% found just once. The source material was blood. The receptor's source is a woman in her thirties with Graves' ophthalmopathy.

CDR3 nucleotides: TGTGCCAGCAGACAGGGCGGCAACTATGGCTACACCTTC. Its protein product is CASRQGGNYGYTF. The V call is TRBV6-1, the J call TRBJ1-2, with D maybe TRBD1 (6 bases). This CDR3 is built from 13 residues. V lost 6 bases and J 2 bases, leaving 10 bases between the germline ends. Germline-derived CDR1 and CDR2 are MNHNS and SASEGT.